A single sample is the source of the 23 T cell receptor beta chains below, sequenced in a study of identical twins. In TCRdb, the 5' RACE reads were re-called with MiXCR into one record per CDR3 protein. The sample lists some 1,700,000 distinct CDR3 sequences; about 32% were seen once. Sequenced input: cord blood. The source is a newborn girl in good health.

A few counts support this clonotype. The CDR3 here is CASSQDIGGGASEQFF. In DNA form, the CDR3 reads TGTGCCAGCAGCCAGGATATCGGCGGGGGGGCCAGTGAGCAGTTCTTC. The chain couples TRBV3-1 to TRBJ2-1; 9 bases match TRBD2. Per germline, CDR1 LGHDT and CDR2 YNNKEL (reference sequence). V shed 3 bases and J 9 bases; nucleotides not matched to a gene: 12. The CDR3 covers 16 residues.

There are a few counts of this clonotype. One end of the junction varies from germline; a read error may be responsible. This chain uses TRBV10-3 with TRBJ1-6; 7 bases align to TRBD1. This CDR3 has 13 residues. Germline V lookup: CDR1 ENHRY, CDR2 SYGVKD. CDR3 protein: CAISGTAHSPPHF. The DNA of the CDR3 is TGTGCCATCAGCGGGACAGCTCATTCACCCCCCCACTTT.

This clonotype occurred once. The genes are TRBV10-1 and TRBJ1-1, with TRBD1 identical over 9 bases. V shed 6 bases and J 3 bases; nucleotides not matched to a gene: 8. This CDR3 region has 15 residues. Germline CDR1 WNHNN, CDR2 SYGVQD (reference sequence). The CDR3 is CASSGDRVTDTEAFF. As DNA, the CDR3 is TGCGCCAGCAGCGGGGACAGGGTGACGGACACTGAAGCTTTCTTT.

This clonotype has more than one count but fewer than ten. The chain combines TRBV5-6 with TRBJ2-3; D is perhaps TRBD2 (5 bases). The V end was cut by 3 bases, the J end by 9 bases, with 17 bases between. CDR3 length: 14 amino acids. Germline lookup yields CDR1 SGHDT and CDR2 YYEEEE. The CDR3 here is CASSWRGSGWTQYF. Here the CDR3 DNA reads TGTGCCAGCAGCTGGAGAGGGTCTGGGTGGACGCAGTATTTT. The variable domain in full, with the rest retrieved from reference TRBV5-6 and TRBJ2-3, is DAGVTQSPTHLIKTRGQQVTLRCSPKSGHDTVSWYQQALGQGPQFIFQYYEEEERQRGNFPDRFSGHQFPNYSSELNVNALLLGDSALYLCASSWRGSGWTQYFGPGTRLTVL.

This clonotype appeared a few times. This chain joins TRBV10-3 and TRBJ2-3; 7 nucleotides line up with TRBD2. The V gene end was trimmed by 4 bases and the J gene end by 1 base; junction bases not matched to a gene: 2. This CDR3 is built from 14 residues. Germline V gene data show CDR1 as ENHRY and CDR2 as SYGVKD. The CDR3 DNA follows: TGTGCCATCAGTGTGGGAGGGCGCACAGATACGCAGTATTTT. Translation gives CAISVGGRTDTQYF.

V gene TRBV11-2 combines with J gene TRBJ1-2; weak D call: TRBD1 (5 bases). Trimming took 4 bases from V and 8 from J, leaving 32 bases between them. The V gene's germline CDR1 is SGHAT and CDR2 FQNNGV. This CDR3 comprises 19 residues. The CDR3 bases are TGTGCCAGCAGCTCCTACCGGGGCCCCAACACGGGGTTATCGAAGGGCTACACCTTC. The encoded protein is CASSSYRGPNTGLSKGYTF.

The CDR3 DNA follows: TGCGCCAGCAGCCAAGAAGGGTACCTCTATGGCTACACCTTC. Protein: CASSQEGYLYGYTF. The rearrangement links TRBV4-1 to TRBJ1-2; no clear D. Germline V gene data show CDR1 as MGHRA and CDR2 as YSYEKL. This CDR3 is 14 amino acids long. Trimming stripped 0 bases from V and 4 bases from J, with 9 bases between.

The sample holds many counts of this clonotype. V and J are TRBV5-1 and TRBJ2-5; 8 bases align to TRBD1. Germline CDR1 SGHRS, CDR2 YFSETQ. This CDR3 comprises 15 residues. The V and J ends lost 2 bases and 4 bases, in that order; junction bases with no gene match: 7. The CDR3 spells CASSFGRGQGETQYF. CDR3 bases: TGCGCCAGCAGCTTCGGCAGGGGGCAGGGAGAGACCCAGTACTTC.

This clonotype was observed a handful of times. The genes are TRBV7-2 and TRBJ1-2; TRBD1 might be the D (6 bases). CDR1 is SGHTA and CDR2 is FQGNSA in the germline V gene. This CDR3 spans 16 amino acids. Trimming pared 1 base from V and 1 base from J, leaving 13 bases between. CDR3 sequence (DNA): TGTGCCAGCAGCTTAGTGGGGGGGGCGCTTAACTATGGCTACACCTTC. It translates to CASSLVGGALNYGYTF. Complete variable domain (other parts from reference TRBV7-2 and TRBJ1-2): GAGVSQSPSNKVTEKGKDVELRCDPISGHTALYWYRQSLGQGLEFLIYFQGNSAPDKSGLPSDRFSAERTGGSVSTLTIQRTQQEDSAVYLCASSLVGGALNYGYTFGSGTRLTVV.

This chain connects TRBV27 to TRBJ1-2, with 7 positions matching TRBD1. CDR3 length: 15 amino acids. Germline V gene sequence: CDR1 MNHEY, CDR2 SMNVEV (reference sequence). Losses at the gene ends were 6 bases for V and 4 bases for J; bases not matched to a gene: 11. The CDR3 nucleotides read TGTGCCAGCAGGGGGGAAACGGACAGGACCTATGGCTACACCTTC. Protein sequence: CASRGETDRTYGYTF.

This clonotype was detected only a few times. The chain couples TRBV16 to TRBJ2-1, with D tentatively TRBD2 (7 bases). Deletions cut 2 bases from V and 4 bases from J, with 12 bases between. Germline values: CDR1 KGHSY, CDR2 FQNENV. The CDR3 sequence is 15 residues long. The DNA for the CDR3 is TGTGCCAGCAGCCAACGGGGAGGGACATACAATGAGCAGTTCTTC. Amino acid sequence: CASSQRGGTYNEQFF.

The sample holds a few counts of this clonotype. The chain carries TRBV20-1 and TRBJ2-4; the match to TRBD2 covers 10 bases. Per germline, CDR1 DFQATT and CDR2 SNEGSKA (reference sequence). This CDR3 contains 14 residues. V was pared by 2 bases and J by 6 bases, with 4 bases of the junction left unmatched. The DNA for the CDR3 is TGCAGTGCTAGACTAGCGGGAGTGGGAAACATTCAGTACTTC. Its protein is CSARLAGVGNIQYF.

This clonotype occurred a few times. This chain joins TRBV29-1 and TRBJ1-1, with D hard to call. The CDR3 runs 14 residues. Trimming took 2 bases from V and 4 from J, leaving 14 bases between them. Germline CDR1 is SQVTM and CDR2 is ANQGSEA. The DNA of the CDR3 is TGCAGCGTTGAACGGGCTGTTGGGAGCACTGAAGCTTTCTTT. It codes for CSVERAVGSTEAFF.

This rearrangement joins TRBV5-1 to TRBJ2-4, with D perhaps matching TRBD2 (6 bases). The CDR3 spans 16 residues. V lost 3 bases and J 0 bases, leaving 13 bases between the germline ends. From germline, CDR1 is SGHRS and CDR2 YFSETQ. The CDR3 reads CASSYVPAGAKNIQYF. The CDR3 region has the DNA TGCGCCAGCAGCTATGTGCCAGCGGGAGCCAAAAACATTCAGTACTTC. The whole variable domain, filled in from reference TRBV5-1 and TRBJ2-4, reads KAGVTQTPRYLIKTRGQQVTLSCSPISGHRSVSWYQQTPGQGLQFLFEYFSETQRNKGNFPGRFSGRQFSNSRSEMNVSTLELGDSALYLCASSYVPAGAKNIQYFGAGTRLSVL.

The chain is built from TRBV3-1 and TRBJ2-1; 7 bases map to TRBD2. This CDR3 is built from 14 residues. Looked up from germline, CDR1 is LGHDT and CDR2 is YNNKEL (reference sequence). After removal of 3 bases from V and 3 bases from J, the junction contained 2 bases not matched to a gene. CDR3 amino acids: CASSQTSHYNEQFF. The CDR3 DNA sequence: TGTGCCAGCAGCCAGACTAGCCACTACAATGAGCAGTTCTTC.

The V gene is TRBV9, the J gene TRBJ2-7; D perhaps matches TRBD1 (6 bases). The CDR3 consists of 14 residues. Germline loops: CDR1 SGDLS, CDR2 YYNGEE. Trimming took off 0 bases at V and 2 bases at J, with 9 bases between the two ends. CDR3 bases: TGTGCCAGCAGCGTAGGGACAGAAGCCTACGAGCAGTACTTC. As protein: CASSVGTEAYEQYF.

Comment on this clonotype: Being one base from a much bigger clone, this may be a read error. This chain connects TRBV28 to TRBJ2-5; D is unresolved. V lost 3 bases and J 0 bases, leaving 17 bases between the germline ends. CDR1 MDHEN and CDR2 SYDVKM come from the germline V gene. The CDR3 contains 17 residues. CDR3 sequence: CASSFPTNLEDQETQYF. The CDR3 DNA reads TGTGCCAGCAGTTTCCCTACCAACCTCGAGGACCAAGAGACCCAGTACTTC. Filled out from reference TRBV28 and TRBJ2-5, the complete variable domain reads DVKVTQSSRYLVKRTGEKVFLECVQDMDHENMFWYRQDPGLGLRLIYFSYDVKMKEKGDIPEGYSVSREKKERFSLILESASTNQTSMYLCASSFPTNLEDQETQYFGPGTRLLVL.

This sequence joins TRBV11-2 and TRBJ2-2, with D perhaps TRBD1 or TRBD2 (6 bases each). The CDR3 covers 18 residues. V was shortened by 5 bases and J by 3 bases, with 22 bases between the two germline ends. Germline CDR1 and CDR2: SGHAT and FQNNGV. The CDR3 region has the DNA TGTGCCAGCAGCCCCTTTTCATGGGGGGCAGGTTACACCGGGGAGCTGTTTTTT. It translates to CASSPFSWGAGYTGELFF.

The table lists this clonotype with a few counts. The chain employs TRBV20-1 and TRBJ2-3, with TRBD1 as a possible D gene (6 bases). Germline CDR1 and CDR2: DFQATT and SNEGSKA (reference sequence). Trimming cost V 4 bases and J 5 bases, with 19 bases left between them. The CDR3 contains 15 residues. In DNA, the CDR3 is TGCAGTGCTACACCCCGCAGGGGCTTGAGAGATACGCAGTATTTT. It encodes CSATPRRGLRDTQYF.

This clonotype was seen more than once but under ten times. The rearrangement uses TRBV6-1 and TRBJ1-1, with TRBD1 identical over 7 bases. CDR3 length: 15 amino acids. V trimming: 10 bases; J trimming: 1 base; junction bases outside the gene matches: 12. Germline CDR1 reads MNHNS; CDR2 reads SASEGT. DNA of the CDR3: TGTGCCAACTCGGAAGGGGGCAGTGGGAACACTGAAGCTTTCTTT. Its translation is CANSEGGSGNTEAFF.

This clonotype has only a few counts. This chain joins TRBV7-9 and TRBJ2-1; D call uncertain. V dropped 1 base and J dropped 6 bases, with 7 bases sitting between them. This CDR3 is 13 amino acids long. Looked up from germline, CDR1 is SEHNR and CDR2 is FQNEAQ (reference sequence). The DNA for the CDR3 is TGTGCCAGCAGCTTAGACTATGTCAATGAGCAGTTCTTC. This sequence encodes CASSLDYVNEQFF.

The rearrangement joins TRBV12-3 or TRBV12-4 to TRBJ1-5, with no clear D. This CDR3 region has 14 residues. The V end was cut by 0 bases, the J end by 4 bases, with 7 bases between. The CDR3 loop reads CASSLADRNQPQHF. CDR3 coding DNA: TGTGCCAGCAGTTTAGCGGACCGAAATCAGCCCCAGCATTTT.

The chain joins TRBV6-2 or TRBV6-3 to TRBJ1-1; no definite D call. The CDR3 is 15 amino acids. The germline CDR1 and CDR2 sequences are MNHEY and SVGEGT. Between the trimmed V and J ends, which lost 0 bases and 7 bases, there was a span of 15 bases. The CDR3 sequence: CASSYSMQRSGEAFF. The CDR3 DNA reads TGTGCCAGCAGTTACTCGATGCAGAGATCGGGTGAAGCTTTCTTT.